This paragraph covers one T cell receptor beta chain sequence. In the original processing: The authors estimated nucleated cell counts from reference gene primer amplification. Method: immunoSEQ multiplex PCR; TCRdb's copy keeps in-frame clones and lacks some. V and J calls and clone size are given by that table; D and trimming were obtained from the DNA. The sample includes about 22,000 clones, approximately 80% of them seen just once. This sample stems from a study of blood T cell repertoires in COVID-19. The overall study: Some COVID-19 samples were acute and others convalescent; all came from the United States, Italy and Spain. PBMCs, B-cell-depleted T cells, or T cells were the source of the cDNA or gDNA that made up the material.

This clonotype was sampled from a man of 80 years or more with active or convalescent COVID-19. Sequencing input: peripheral blood.

The CDR3 sequence: CASSATVGLYGYTF. The CDR3 DNA is TGCGCCAGCAGCGCGACAGTGGGCCTATATGGCTACACCTTC. This chain links TRBV5-1 with TRBJ1-2, with D possibly TRBD1 on 5 matching bases. The germline V and J ends were trimmed by 4 bases and 5 bases, with 15 bases remaining between them. Germline V gives CDR1 SGHRS, CDR2 YFSETQ. This CDR3 contains 14 residues.